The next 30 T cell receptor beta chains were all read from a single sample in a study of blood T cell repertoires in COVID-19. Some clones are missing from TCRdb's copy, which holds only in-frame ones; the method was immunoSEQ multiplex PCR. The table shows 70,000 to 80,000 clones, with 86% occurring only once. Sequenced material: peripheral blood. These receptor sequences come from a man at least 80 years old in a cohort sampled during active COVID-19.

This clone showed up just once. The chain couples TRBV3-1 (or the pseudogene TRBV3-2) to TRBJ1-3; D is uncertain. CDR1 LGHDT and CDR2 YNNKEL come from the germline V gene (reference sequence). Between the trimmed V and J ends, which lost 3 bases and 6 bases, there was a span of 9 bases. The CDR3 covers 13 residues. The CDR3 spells CASSHGGENTIYF. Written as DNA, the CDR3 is TGTGCCAGCAGCCATGGCGGCGAAAACACCATATATTTT.

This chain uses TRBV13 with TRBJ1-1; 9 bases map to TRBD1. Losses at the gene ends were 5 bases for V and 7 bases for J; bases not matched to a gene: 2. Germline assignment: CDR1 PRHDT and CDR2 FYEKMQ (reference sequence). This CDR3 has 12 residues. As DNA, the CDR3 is TGTGCCAGCAGCCCGGACAGGGGTGAAGCTTTCTTT. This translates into CASSPDRGEAFF.

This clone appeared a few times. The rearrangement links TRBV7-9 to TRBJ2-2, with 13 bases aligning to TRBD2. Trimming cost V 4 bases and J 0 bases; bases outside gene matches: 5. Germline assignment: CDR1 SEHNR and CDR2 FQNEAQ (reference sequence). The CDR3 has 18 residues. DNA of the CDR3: TGTGCCAGCAGCTCCGGACTAGCGGGGGTTACGAACACCGGGGAGCTGTTTTTT. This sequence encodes CASSSGLAGVTNTGELFF.

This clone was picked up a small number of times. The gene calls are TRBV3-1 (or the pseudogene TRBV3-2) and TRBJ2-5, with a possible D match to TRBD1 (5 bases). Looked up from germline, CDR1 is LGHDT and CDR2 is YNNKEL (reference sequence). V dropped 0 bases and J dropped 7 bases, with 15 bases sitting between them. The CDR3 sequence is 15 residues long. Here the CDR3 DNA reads TGTGCCAGCAGCCAAGAATCCTTTCGCCAGGGGACCCAGTACTTC. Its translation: CASSQESFRQGTQYF.

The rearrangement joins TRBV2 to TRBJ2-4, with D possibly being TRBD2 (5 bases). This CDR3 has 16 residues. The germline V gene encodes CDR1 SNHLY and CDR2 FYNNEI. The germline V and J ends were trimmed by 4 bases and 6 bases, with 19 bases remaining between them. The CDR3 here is CASSAPTLGLRNIQYF. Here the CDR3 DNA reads TGTGCCAGCAGTGCTCCGACCCTTGGACTGAGAAACATTCAGTACTTC. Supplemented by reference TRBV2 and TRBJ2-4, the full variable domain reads EPEVTQTPSHQVTQMGQEVILRCVPISNHLYFYWYRQILGQKVEFLVSFYNNEISEKSEIFDDQFSVERPDGSNFTLKIRSTKLEDSAMYFCASSAPTLGLRNIQYFGAGTRLSVL.

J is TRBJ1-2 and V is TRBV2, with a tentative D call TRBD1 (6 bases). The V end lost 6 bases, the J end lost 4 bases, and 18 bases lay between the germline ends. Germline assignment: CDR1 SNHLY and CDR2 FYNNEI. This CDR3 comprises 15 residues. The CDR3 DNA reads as TGTGCCAGCAGAATGCTACAGGGAACGGGCTATGGCTACACCTTC. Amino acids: CASRMLQGTGYGYTF.

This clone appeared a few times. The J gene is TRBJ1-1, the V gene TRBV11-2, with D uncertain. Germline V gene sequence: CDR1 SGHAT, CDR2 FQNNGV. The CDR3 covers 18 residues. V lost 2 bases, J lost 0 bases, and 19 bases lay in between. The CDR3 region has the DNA TGTGCCAGCAGCTTAATTAGTCCGAGACACATTTTGAACACTGAAGCTTTCTTT. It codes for CASSLISPRHILNTEAFF.

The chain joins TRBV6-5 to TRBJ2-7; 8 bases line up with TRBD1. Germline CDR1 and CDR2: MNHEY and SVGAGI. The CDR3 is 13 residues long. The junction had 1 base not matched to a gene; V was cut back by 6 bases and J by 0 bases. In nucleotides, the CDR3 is TGTGCCAGCAGGACAGGGGACTCCTACGAGCAGTACTTC. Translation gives CASRTGDSYEQYF.

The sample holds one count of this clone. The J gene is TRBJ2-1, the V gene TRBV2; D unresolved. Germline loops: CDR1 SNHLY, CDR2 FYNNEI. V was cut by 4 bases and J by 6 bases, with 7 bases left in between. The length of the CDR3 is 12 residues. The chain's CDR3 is CASSAFSNEQFF. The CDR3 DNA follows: TGTGCCAGCAGTGCCTTCAGCAATGAGCAGTTCTTC.

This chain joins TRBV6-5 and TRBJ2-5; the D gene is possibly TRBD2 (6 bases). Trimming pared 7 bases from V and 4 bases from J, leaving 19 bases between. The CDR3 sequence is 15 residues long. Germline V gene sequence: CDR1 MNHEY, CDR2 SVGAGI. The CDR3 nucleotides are TGTGCCAGCACTGCGGCCGGGACTCTGAGAGAGACCCAGTACTTC. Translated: CASTAAGTLRETQYF.

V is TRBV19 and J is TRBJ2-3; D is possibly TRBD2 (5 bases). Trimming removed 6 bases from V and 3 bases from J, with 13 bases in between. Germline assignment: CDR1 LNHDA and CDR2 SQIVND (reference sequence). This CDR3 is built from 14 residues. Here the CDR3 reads CASSPSGNTDTQYF. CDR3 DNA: TGTGCCAGTAGCCCCAGCGGAAATACAGATACGCAGTATTTT.

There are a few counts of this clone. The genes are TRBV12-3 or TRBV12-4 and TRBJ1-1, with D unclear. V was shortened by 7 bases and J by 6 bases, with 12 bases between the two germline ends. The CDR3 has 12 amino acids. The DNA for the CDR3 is TGTGCCAGCACCCCTGAGGTCGCTGAAGCTTTCTTT. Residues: CASTPEVAEAFF.

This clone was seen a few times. CDR3 residues: CSAQGVYTF. The CDR3 DNA reads as TGCAGCGCCCAGGGGGTCTACACCTTC. This chain links TRBV29-1 with TRBJ1-2; 7 bases map to TRBD1. The CDR3 is made up of 9 amino acids. The germline V gene has CDR1 SQVTM and CDR2 ANQGSEA. The junction had 3 bases not matched to a gene; V was cut back by 7 bases and J by 10 bases.

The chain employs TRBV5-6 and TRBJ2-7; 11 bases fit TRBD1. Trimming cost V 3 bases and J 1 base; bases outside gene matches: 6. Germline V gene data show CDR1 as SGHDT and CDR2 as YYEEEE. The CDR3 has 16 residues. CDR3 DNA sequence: TGTGCCAGCAGCTCGACCGGGACAGGGGGATCCTACGAGCAGTACTTC. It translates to CASSSTGTGGSYEQYF.

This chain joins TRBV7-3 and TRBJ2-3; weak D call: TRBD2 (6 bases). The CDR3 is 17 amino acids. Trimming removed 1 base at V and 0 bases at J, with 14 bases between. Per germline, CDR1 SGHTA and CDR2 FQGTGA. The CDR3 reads CASSLISRGASTDTQYF. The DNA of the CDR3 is TGTGCCAGCAGCTTAATTTCGCGCGGGGCTAGCACAGATACGCAGTATTTT.

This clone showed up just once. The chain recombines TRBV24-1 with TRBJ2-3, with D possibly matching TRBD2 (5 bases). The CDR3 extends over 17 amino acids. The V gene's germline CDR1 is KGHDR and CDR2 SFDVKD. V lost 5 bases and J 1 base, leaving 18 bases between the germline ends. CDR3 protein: CATSVSRNEGGTDTQYF. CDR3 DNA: TGTGCCACCAGTGTTAGCCGGAATGAGGGTGGCACAGATACGCAGTATTTT.

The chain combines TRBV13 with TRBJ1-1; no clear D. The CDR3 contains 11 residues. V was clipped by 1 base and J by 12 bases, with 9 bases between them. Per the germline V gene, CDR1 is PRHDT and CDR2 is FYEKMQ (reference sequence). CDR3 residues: CASSLVTGTFF. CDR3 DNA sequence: TGTGCCAGCAGCTTAGTTACGGGGACTTTCTTT.

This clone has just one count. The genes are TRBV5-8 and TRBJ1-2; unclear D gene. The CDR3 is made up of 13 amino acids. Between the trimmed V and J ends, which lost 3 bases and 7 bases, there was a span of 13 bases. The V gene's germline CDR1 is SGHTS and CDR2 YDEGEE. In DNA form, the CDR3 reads TGTGCCAGCAGCTCATTACCGGGAGGTGGCTACACCTTC. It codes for CASSSLPGGGYTF. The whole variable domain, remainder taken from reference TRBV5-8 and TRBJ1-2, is EAGVTQSPTHLIKTRGQQATLRCSPISGHTSVYWYQQALGLGLQFLLWYDEGEERNRGNFPPRFSGRQFPNYSSELNVNALELEDSALYLCASSSLPGGGYTFGSGTRLTVV.

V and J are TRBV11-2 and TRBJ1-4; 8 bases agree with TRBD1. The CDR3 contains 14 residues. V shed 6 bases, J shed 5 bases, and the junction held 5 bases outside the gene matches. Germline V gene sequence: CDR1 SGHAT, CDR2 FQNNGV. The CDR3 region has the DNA TGTGCCAGCAGGCCAGGGGGCTCGAATGAAAAACTGTTTTTT. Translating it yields CASRPGGSNEKLFF.

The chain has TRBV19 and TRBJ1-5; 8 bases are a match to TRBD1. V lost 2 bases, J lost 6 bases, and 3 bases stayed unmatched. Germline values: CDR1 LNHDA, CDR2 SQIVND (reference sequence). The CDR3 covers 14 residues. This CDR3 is CASSITGGVQPQHF. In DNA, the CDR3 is TGTGCCAGTAGTATAACAGGGGGAGTTCAGCCCCAGCATTTT.

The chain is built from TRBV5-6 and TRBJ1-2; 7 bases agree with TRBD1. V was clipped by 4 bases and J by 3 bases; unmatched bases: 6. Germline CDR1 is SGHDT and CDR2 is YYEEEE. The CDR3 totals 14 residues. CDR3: CASSPGGFYYGYTF. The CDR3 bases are TGTGCCAGCAGCCCAGGGGGGTTCTACTATGGCTACACCTTC.

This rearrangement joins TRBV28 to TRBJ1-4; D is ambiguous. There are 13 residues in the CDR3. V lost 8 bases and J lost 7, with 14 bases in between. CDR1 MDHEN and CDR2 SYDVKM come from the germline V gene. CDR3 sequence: CASGSSSGEKLFF. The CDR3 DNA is TGTGCCAGCGGGTCATCATCGGGTGAAAAACTGTTTTTT.

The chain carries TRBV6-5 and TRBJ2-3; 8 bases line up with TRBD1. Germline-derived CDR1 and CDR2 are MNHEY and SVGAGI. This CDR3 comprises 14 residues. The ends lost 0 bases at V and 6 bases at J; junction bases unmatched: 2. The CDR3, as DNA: TGTGCCAGCAGTTACTCGACAGGGGCCGATACGCAGTATTTT. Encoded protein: CASSYSTGADTQYF.

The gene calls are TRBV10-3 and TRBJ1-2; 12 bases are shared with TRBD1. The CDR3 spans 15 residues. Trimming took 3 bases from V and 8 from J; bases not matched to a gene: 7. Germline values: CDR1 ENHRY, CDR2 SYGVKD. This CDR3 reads CAISDPGQGAQGYTF. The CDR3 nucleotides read TGTGCCATCAGTGATCCGGGACAGGGGGCGCAGGGCTACACCTTC.

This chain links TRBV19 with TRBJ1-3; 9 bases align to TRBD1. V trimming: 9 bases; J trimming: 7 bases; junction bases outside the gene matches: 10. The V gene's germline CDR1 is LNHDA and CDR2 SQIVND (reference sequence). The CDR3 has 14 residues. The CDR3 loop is CASNTDRGGNTIYF. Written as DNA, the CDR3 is TGTGCCAGCAATACGGACAGGGGAGGTAACACCATATATTTT.

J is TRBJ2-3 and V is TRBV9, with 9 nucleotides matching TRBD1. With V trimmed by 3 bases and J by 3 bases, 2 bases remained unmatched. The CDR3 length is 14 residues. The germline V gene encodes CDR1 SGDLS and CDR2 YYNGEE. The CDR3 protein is CASSDDRGTDTQYF. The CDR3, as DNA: TGTGCCAGCAGCGACGACAGGGGGACAGATACGCAGTATTTT. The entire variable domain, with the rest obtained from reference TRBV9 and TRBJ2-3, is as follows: DSGVTQTPKHLITATGQRVTLRCSPRSGDLSVYWYQQSLDQGLQFLIQYYNGEERAKGNILERFSAQQFPDLHSELNLSSLELGDSALYFCASSDDRGTDTQYFGPGTRLTVL.

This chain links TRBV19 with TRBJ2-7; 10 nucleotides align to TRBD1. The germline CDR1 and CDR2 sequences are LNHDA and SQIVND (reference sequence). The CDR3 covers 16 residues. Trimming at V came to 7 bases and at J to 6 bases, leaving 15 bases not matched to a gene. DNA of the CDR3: TGTGCCAGTACCAAGGCCGGGACAGGGGTTTCGGGCGAGCAGTACGTC. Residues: CASTKAGTGVSGEQYV.

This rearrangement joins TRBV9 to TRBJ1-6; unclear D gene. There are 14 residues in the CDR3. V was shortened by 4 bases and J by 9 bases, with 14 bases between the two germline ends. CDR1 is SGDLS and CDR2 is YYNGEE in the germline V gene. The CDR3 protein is CASSPRGVGSPLHF. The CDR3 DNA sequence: TGTGCCAGCAGCCCCCGGGGTGTAGGTTCACCCCTCCACTTT.

The CDR3 loop is CAISESLAPDTQYF. CDR3 DNA: TGTGCCATCAGTGAGTCTCTAGCCCCAGATACGCAGTATTTT. V and J are TRBV10-3 and TRBJ2-3, with D perhaps matching TRBD2 (5 bases). Trimming pared 0 bases from V and 4 bases from J, leaving 8 bases between. The CDR3 extends over 14 amino acids. Per the germline V gene, CDR1 is ENHRY and CDR2 is SYGVKD.

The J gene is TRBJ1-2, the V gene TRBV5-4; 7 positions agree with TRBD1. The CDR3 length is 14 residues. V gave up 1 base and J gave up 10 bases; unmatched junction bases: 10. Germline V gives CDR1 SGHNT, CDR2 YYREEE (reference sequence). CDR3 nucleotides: TGTGCCAGCAGCTTGCAACAGGGGCTCCCTCTCTACACCTTC. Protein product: CASSLQQGLPLYTF.